This TCR beta chain emerged from a study of spatial heterogeneity in lung cancer. Study information: Median follow-up for sequenced PBMC samples was two to three years after resection, when such samples existed.

The sample's time point: blood at routine non-recurrence follow-up after resection. Unsorted whole RNA samples from tumor, nontumor lung or frozen PBMC were sequenced. Many counts were recorded for this clonotype. Its antigen is unidentified. This CDR3 has 18 residues. The V and J ends lost 0 bases and 0 bases respectively, with 12 bases between them. Germline V lookup: CDR1 MNHEY, CDR2 SVGEGT. Findings and limits, study-wide: Blood showed ubiquitous tumor TCRs more often at resection than at routine follow-up.

TCRdb re-analysed the 5' RACE reads in MiXCR, keeping a single row per CDR3 protein. This sample carries 20,000 to 30,000 distinct CDR3 sequences, more than 9.5% of them seen once, and the ten largest clones take less than 25%. This sequence was found in a male donor with early-stage non-small cell lung cancer. The V and J genes are TRBV6-2 or TRBV6-3 and TRBJ1-6; D gene ambiguous. The sequencing used PBMCs, collected at follow-up. The CDR3 is CASSYSMAEGSYNSPLHF. The CDR3 DNA reads as TGTGCCAGCAGTTACTCGATGGCCGAAGGCTCCTATAATTCACCCCTCCACTTT.